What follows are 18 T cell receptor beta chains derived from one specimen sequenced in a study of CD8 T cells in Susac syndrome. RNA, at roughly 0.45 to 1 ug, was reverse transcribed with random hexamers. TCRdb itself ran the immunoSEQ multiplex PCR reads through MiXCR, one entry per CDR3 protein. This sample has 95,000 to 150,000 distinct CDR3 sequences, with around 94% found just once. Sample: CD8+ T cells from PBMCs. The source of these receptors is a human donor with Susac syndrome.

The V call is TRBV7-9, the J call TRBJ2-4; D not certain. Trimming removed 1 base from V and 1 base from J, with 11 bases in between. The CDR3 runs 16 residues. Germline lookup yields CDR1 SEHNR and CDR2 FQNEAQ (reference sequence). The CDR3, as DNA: TGTGCCAGCAGCTTAGACGGCGTAATGGCCAAAAACATTCAGTACTTC. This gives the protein CASSLDGVMAKNIQYF.

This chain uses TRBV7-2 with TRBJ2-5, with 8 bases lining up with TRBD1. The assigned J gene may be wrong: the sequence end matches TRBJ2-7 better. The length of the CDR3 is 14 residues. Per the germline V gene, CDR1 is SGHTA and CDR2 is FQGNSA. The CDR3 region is CASSFGRGLDEQYF. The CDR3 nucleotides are TGTGCCAGCAGCTTTGGCAGGGGGCTGGACGAGCAGTACTTC.

DNA of the CDR3: TGTGCCAGCAGTCCACGACAGGGGGATAATTCACCCCTCCACTTT. It is translated as CASSPRQGDNSPLHF. The rearrangement joins TRBV6-6 to TRBJ1-6; 9 bases line up with TRBD1. CDR1 MNHNY and CDR2 SVGAGI come from the germline V gene (reference sequence). With 5 bases clipped from V and 5 bases from J, the junction kept 4 bases outside the gene matches. The CDR3 length is 15 residues.

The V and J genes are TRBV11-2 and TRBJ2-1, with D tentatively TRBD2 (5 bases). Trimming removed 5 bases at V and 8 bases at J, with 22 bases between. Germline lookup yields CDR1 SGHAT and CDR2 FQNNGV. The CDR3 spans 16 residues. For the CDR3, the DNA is TGTGCCAGCAGCCCCGGAGGACGGGGAGTCGGGGATGAGCAGTTCTTC. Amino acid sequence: CASSPGGRGVGDEQFF.

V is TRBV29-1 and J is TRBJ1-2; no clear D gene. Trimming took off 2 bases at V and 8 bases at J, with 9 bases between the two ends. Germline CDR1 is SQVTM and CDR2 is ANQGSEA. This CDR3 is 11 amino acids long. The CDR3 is CSVEISFGYTF. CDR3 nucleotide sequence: TGCAGCGTTGAAATAAGTTTCGGCTACACCTTC.

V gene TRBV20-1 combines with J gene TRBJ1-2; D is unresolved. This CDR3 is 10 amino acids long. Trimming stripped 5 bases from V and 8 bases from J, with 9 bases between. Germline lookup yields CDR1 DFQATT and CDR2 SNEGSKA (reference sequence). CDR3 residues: CSAWENGYTF. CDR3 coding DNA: TGCAGTGCTTGGGAGAACGGCTACACCTTC.

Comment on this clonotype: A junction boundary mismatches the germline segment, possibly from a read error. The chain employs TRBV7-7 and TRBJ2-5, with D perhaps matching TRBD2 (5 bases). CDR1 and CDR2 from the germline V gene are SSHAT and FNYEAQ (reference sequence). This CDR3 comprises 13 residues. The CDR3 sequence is CASSSGLEETQYF. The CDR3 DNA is TGTGCTAGCAGCAGCGGACTGGAAGAGACCCAGTACTTC.

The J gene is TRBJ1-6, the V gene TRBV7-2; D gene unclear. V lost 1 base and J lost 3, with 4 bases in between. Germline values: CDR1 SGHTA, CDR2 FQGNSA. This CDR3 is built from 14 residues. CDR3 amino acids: CASSLGDYNSPLHF. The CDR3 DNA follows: TGTGCCAGCAGCTTAGGGGACTATAATTCACCCCTCCACTTT.

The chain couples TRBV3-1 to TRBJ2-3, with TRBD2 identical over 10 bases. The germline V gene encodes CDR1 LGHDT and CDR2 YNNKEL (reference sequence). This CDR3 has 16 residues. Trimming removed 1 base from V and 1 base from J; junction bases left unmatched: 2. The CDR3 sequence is CASSQVLAGGTDTQYF. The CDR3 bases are TGTGCCAGCAGCCAAGTTCTAGCGGGAGGCACAGATACGCAGTATTTT.

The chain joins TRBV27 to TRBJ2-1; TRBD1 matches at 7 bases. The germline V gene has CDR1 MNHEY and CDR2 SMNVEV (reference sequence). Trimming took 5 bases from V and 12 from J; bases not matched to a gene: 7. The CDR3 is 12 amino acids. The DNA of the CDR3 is TGTGCCAGCAGTCCCGACCGGACAGGGCAGTTCTTC. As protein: CASSPDRTGQFF.

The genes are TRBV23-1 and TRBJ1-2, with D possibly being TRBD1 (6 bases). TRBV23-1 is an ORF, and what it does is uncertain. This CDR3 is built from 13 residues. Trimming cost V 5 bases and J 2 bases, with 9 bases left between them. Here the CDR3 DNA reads TGCGCCAGCAGTGGGGGCCCAAACTATGGCTACACCTTC. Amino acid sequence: CASSGGPNYGYTF.

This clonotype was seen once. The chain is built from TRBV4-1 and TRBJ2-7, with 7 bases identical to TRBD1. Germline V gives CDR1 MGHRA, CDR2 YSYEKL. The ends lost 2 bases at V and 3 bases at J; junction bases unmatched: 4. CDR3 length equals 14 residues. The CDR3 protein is CASSQQGVGYEQYF. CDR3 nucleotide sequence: TGCGCCAGCAGCCAACAGGGGGTCGGCTACGAGCAGTACTTC.

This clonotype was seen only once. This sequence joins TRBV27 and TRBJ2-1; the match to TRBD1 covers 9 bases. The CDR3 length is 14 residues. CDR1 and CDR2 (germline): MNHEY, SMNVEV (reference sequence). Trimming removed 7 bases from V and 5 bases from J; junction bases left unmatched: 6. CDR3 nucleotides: TGTGCCAGCATGGGACAGGGAGTAAACAATGAGCAGTTCTTC. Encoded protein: CASMGQGVNNEQFF.

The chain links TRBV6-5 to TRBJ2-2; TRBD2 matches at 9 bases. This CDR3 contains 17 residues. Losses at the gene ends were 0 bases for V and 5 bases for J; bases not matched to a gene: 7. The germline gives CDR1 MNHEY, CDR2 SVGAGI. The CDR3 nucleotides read TGTGCCAGCAGTTACTCGAGGCGGGGGGGCCTTACCGGGGAGCTGTTTTTT. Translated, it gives CASSYSRRGGLTGELFF.

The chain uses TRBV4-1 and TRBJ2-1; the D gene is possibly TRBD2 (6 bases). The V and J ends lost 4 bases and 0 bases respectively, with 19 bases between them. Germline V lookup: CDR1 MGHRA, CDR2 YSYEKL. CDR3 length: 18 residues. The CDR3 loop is CASSPRSLAESSYNEQFF. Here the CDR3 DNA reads TGCGCCAGCAGCCCCAGGTCTTTAGCGGAGAGCTCCTACAATGAGCAGTTCTTC.

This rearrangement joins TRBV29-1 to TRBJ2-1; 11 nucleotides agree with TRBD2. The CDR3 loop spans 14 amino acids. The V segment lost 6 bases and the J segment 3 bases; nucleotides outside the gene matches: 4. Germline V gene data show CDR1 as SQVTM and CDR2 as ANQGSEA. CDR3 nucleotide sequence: TGCAGCGTGAGGGGACTAGCGGACTACAATGAGCAGTTCTTC. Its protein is CSVRGLADYNEQFF.

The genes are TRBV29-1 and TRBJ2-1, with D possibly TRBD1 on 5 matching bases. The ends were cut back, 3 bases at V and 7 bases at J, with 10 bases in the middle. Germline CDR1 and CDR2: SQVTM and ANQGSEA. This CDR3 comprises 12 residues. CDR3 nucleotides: TGCAGCGTTGACTTCAGGGAAAATGAGCAGTTCTTC. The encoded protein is CSVDFRENEQFF.

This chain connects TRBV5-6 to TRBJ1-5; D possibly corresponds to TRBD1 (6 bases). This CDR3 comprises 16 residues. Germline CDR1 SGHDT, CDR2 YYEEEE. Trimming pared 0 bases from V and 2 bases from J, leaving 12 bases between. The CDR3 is CASSLGAGGGNQPQHF. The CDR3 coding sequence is TGTGCCAGCAGCTTGGGTGCGGGGGGCGGCAATCAGCCCCAGCATTTT.